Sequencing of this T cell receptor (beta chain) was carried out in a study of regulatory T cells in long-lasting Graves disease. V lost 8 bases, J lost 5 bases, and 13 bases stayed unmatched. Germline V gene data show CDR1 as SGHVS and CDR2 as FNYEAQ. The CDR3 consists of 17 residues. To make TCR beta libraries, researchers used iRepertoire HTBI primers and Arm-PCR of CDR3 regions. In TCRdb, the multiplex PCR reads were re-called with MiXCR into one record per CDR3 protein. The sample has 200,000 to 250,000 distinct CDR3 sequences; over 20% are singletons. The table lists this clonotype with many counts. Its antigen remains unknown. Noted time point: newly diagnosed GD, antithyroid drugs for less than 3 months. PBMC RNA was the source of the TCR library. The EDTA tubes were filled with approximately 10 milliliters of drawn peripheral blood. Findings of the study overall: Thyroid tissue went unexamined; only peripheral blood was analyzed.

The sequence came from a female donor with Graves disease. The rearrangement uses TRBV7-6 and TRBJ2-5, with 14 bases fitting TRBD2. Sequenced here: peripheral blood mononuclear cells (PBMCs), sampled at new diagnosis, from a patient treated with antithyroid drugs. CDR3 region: CASRSRLAGGWSETQYF. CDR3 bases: TGTGCCAGCCGATCGAGACTAGCGGGAGGGTGGTCGGAGACCCAGTACTTC. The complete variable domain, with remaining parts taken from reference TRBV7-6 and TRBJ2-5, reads GAGVSQSPRYKVTKRGQDVALRCDPISGHVSLYWYRQALGQGPEFLTYFNYEAQQDKSGLPNDRFSAERPEGSISTLTIQRTEQRDSAMYRCASRSRLAGGWSETQYFGPGTRLLVL.